Presented here are 4 T cell receptor beta chains from one specimen sequenced in a study of T-cell memory formation after mild COVID-19. Via MiXCR, TCRdb re-called the 5' RACE reads, giving one row per CDR3 protein. Of about 610,000 distinct CDR3 sequences in the sample, 15% to 20% were seen once. The sample taken for sequencing was PBMCs or a T cell subset sorted from them (not recorded which). These receptors were collected from an adult woman who had mild COVID-19 (a few samples of this study predate the infection). Cell type and time point are not known.

This clonotype was recorded at least ten times. This chain connects TRBV5-1 to TRBJ2-3, with TRBD1 matching 7 bases. This CDR3 is 14 amino acids long. CDR1 and CDR2 from the germline V gene are SGHRS and YFSETQ. Germline trimming cut 5 bases from V and 4 bases from J; bases unmatched to any gene: 7. CDR3 in amino acids: CASRNRGFADTQYF. In DNA form, the CDR3 reads TGCGCCAGCAGGAACAGGGGATTCGCAGATACGCAGTATTTT.

There are a few counts of this clonotype. The V and J genes are TRBV6-5 and TRBJ1-5; D gene unclear. V shed 6 bases and J shed 0 bases, with 12 bases lying between them. CDR1 MNHEY and CDR2 SVGAGI come from the germline V gene. CDR3 length equals 15 residues. DNA of the CDR3: TGTGCCAGCAGCAACAAGGGTTATAGCAATCAGCCCCAGCATTTT. As protein: CASSNKGYSNQPQHF.

This clonotype was recorded a few times. The chain couples TRBV5-1 to TRBJ2-5; no firm D call. This CDR3 is 15 amino acids long. CDR1 is SGHRS and CDR2 is YFSETQ in the germline V gene. Trimming shortened V by 0 bases and J by 1 base, and 10 bases separated the two germline ends. CDR3 nucleotides: TGCGCCAGCAGCTTGGCGCCTAGTCGCCAAGAGACCCAGTACTTC. Protein product: CASSLAPSRQETQYF.

This clonotype has more than one count but fewer than ten. The genes are TRBV5-4 and TRBJ2-2; no clear D gene. CDR1 is SGHNT, CDR2 YYREEE, per germline (reference sequence). There are 13 residues in the CDR3. The V end was cut by 1 base, the J end by 3 bases, with 4 bases between. DNA for the CDR3: TGTGCCAGCAGCTTGTTTTACACCGGGGAGCTGTTTTTT. Translation gives CASSLFYTGELFF.